The 27 T cell receptor beta chains below all came from one sample that was sequenced in a study of cytomegalovirus exposure and HLA in healthy donors. Some clones are missing from TCRdb's copy, which holds only in-frame ones; the method was immunoSEQ multiplex PCR. The sample includes 250,000 to 350,000 clones, over 75% of them seen just once. The sequencing input was PBMCs. The origin of the receptors is a man aged 25-40 years in good health and CMV-seronegative.

The V gene is TRBV7-2, the J gene TRBJ2-5, with 10 bases identical to TRBD1. After removal of 2 bases from V and 5 bases from J, the junction contained 8 bases not matched to a gene. CDR1 is SGHTA, CDR2 FQGNSA, per germline. CDR3 length: 16 amino acids. The CDR3 is CASSLPDRGGEETQYF. The CDR3 DNA is TGTGCCAGCAGCTTACCGGACAGGGGGGGAGAGGAGACCCAGTACTTC.

The chain joins TRBV6-5 to TRBJ2-7; a possible D gene is TRBD2 (6 bases). The V and J ends lost 0 bases and 5 bases respectively, with 11 bases between them. The CDR3 extends over 14 amino acids. Per the germline V gene, CDR1 is MNHEY and CDR2 is SVGAGI. The CDR3 bases are TGTGCCAGCAGTTACTCGGCGGGGACGGACGAGCAGTACTTC. Protein product: CASSYSAGTDEQYF.

J is TRBJ2-3 and V is TRBV11-2; no clear D gene. V lost 5 bases, J lost 1 base, and 10 bases lay in between. In germline, CDR1 is SGHAT, CDR2 FQNNGV. The CDR3 spans 14 residues. For the CDR3, the DNA is TGTGCCAGCAGCCCATCCACTGGCACAGATACGCAGTATTTT. Its translation: CASSPSTGTDTQYF.

As DNA, the CDR3 is TGTGCCAGTAGTGGTTGGATCCGCGGCACCTACGAGCAGTACTTC. This translates into CASSGWIRGTYEQYF. The chain joins TRBV19 to TRBJ2-7, with D hard to call. CDR3 size: 15 residues. V lost 5 bases, J lost 2 bases, and 16 bases lay in between. CDR1 and CDR2 from the germline V gene are LNHDA and SQIVND (reference sequence).

The chain links TRBV5-6 to TRBJ2-3, with 8 bases that match TRBD1. CDR1 is SGHDT and CDR2 is YYEEEE in the germline V gene. The CDR3 has 19 residues. With V trimmed by 1 base and J by 3 bases, 16 bases remained unmatched. CDR3 DNA: TGTGCCAGCAGCTTGTACGGTCCAACAGGGGACAGGTTGACAGATACGCAGTATTTT. This codes for CASSLYGPTGDRLTDTQYF.

This chain joins TRBV7-9 and TRBJ2-2; D is possibly TRBD2 (6 bases). The ends were cut back, 7 bases at V and 1 base at J, with 13 bases in the middle. This CDR3 is 15 amino acids long. The germline V gene has CDR1 SEHNR and CDR2 FQNEAQ (reference sequence). CDR3 sequence reads: CASNPRRGNTGELFF. The CDR3 DNA sequence: TGTGCCAGCAACCCACGGAGGGGGAACACCGGGGAGCTGTTTTTT.

The J gene is TRBJ1-6, the V gene TRBV10-2; D is uncertain. The CDR3 loop spans 14 amino acids. The V end was cut by 10 bases, the J end by 1 base, with 11 bases between. Germline V CDR1 and CDR2: WSHSY, SAAADI. CDR3 loop: CATVRESYNSPLHF. CDR3 bases: TGCGCCACGGTCCGGGAATCCTATAATTCACCCCTCCACTTT.

The gene calls are TRBV5-1 and TRBJ2-2; a possible D gene is TRBD1 (6 bases). This CDR3 spans 16 amino acids. Per the germline V gene, CDR1 is SGHRS and CDR2 is YFSETQ. Trimming removed 1 base from V and 4 bases from J, with 14 bases in between. CDR3: CASSLTIGTTTGELFF. For the CDR3, the DNA is TGCGCCAGCAGCTTGACTATTGGGACAACCACCGGGGAGCTGTTTTTT.

The chain joins TRBV7-2 to TRBJ2-1; maybe TRBD2 (5 bases). Per the germline V gene, CDR1 is SGHTA and CDR2 is FQGNSA. The germline V and J ends were trimmed by 3 bases and 0 bases, with 18 bases remaining between them. The CDR3 is 18 amino acids. CDR3 protein: CASSFPRGPRSSYNEQFF. The DNA for the CDR3 is TGTGCCAGCAGCTTCCCCCGCGGGCCCCGTTCCTCCTACAATGAGCAGTTCTTC.

V gene TRBV5-4 combines with J gene TRBJ1-6, with TRBD1 matching 7 bases. The junction had 12 bases not matched to a gene; V was cut back by 3 bases and J by 9 bases. CDR3 length equals 16 residues. From germline, CDR1 is SGHNT and CDR2 YYREEE (reference sequence). CDR3 DNA: TGTGCCAGCAGCTCAAGACAGGGCCCTGCAGGTTCACCCCTCCACTTT. This codes for CASSSRQGPAGSPLHF.

V usage is TRBV4-1 and J usage is TRBJ1-2, with a weak D call TRBD1 (5 bases). Germline CDR1 is MGHRA and CDR2 is YSYEKL. CDR3 length: 17 residues. V dropped 3 bases and J dropped 5 bases, with 22 bases sitting between them. The CDR3 spells CASSQNGGSREVYGYTF. CDR3 nucleotide sequence: TGCGCCAGCAGCCAGAATGGGGGGAGCAGGGAAGTTTATGGCTACACCTTC.

J is TRBJ1-1 and V is TRBV18, with 8 bases fitting TRBD1. The CDR3 length is 15 residues. Unmatched junction bases numbered 3, after V lost 2 bases and J lost 1 base. The germline V gene has CDR1 KGHSH and CDR2 LQKENI. The CDR3 loop is CASSPSTGGNTEAFF. The CDR3 DNA reads as TGTGCCAGCTCACCATCAACAGGGGGGAACACTGAAGCTTTCTTT.

The chain uses TRBV19 and TRBJ2-7; 8 bases are a match to TRBD1. Germline CDR1 reads LNHDA; CDR2 reads SQIVND (reference sequence). The CDR3 loop spans 14 amino acids. V lost 6 bases to trimming and J lost 1 base; unmatched junction nucleotides: 5. The CDR3 DNA reads TGTGCCAGTAGCGATCGACAGGGGTCCTACGAGCAGTACTTC. Protein sequence: CASSDRQGSYEQYF.

This rearrangement joins TRBV5-4 to TRBJ1-1; D uncertain. CDR3 length: 15 residues. V lost 0 bases to trimming and J lost 0 bases, with 9 bases between them. CDR1 and CDR2 from the germline V gene are SGHNT and YYREEE (reference sequence). The CDR3 here is CASSLGHLMNTEAFF. The CDR3 DNA is TGTGCCAGCAGCTTGGGACACCTTATGAACACTGAAGCTTTCTTT.

For the CDR3, the DNA is TGCGCCAGCAGTGAGTCCCCGACAGGGAGCACAGATACGCAGTATTTT. This sequence encodes CASSESPTGSTDTQYF. V usage is TRBV10-1 and J usage is TRBJ2-3; 7 bases map to TRBD1. Germline CDR1 WNHNN, CDR2 SYGVQD (reference sequence). The CDR3 is 16 residues long. V gave up 0 bases and J gave up 0 bases; unmatched junction bases: 3.

The V and J genes are TRBV5-6 and TRBJ2-7; D perhaps matches TRBD2 (8 bases). The V end lost 0 bases, the J end lost 0 bases, and 16 bases lay between the germline ends. The V gene's germline CDR1 is SGHDT and CDR2 YYEEEE. The length of the CDR3 is 17 residues. CDR3 residues: CASSLAGGTVSSYEQYF. DNA for the CDR3: TGTGCCAGCAGCTTGGCGGGGGGGACAGTTAGCTCCTACGAGCAGTACTTC.

V and J are TRBV5-5 and TRBJ2-7; 10 positions match TRBD1. Germline CDR1 reads SGHKS; CDR2 reads YYEKEE (reference sequence). The CDR3 is 16 residues long. The V segment lost 4 bases and the J segment 4 bases; nucleotides outside the gene matches: 11. The CDR3 sequence: CASSPLHGTGAYEQYF. The CDR3 region has the DNA TGTGCCAGCAGCCCGCTCCACGGGACAGGGGCGTACGAGCAGTACTTC.

The chain is built from TRBV27 and TRBJ1-1, with 8 bases lining up with TRBD1. Trimming took 2 bases from V and 6 from J; bases not matched to a gene: 11. Germline assignment: CDR1 MNHEY and CDR2 SMNVEV (reference sequence). CDR3 size: 16 residues. The CDR3 region has the DNA TGTGCCAGCAGTTTAAAAGTCGGACAGGGCGGTCCTGAAGCTTTCTTT. This translates into CASSLKVGQGGPEAFF.

The chain couples TRBV19 to TRBJ2-7; D ambiguous. Trimming left V 3 bases short and J 0 bases short, with 9 bases between. The CDR3 runs to 14 residues. CDR1 LNHDA and CDR2 SQIVND come from the germline V gene (reference sequence). The CDR3 DNA reads as TGTGCCAGTAGTATCGGCGGCTACTCCTACGAGCAGTACTTC. It encodes CASSIGGYSYEQYF.

This chain links TRBV5-1 with TRBJ1-6; D is unclear. The CDR3 is 16 residues long. V lost 0 bases to trimming and J lost 0 bases, with 7 bases between them. The germline CDR1 and CDR2 sequences are SGHRS and YFSETQ. As DNA, the CDR3 is TGCGCCAGCAGCTTGGAATCCCGCTCCTATAATTCACCCCTCCACTTT. It yields the protein CASSLESRSYNSPLHF.

The chain couples TRBV15 to TRBJ2-5, with 12 bases matching TRBD1. V was pared by 3 bases and J by 5 bases, with 13 bases of the junction left unmatched. Germline lookup yields CDR1 LNHNV and CDR2 YYDKDF (reference sequence). CDR3 length: 18 residues. The CDR3 spells CATSSARDRGRKGETQYF. As DNA, the CDR3 is TGTGCCACCAGCAGCGCCCGGGACAGGGGGCGAAAAGGGGAGACCCAGTACTTC.

This chain joins TRBV4-3 and TRBJ1-4, with TRBD1 identical over 7 bases. Germline V gives CDR1 LGHNA, CDR2 YSLEER. The CDR3 runs 16 residues. V shed 4 bases and J 7 bases; nucleotides not matched to a gene: 12. The CDR3 spells CASSRDRQGPSEKLFF. CDR3 DNA sequence: TGCGCCAGCAGCCGGGACCGACAGGGACCCAGTGAAAAACTGTTTTTT.

This sequence joins TRBV7-2 and TRBJ1-5; D possibly corresponds to TRBD1 (5 bases). Per the germline V gene, CDR1 is SGHTA and CDR2 is FQGNSA. Trimming pared 5 bases from V and 5 bases from J, leaving 10 bases between. The CDR3 is 13 residues long. In nucleotides, the CDR3 is TGTGCCAGCAGCCAGGGACTTGATCAGCCCCAGCATTTT. Protein sequence: CASSQGLDQPQHF.

V usage is TRBV27 and J usage is TRBJ2-7; a possible D gene is TRBD2 (5 bases). Germline V CDR1 and CDR2: MNHEY, SMNVEV (reference sequence). The CDR3 length is 15 residues. Deletions cut 2 bases from V and 1 base from J, with 12 bases between. The CDR3 region is CASSLNGIFSYEQYF. CDR3 DNA: TGTGCCAGCAGTTTAAACGGGATTTTTTCCTACGAGCAGTACTTC.

The chain carries TRBV2 and TRBJ2-5; 7 nucleotides agree with TRBD2. CDR1 is SNHLY, CDR2 FYNNEI, per germline. V was pared by 3 bases and J by 1 base, with 8 bases of the junction left unmatched. The CDR3 runs to 16 residues. Here the CDR3 reads CASSDLDGGIQETQYF. The CDR3 DNA follows: TGTGCCAGCAGTGATCTTGACGGGGGGATCCAAGAGACCCAGTACTTC. Together with reference TRBV2 and TRBJ2-5, the CDR3 gives the full variable domain: EPEVTQTPSHQVTQMGQEVILRCVPISNHLYFYWYRQILGQKVEFLVSFYNNEISEKSEIFDDQFSVERPDGSNFTLKIRSTKLEDSAMYFCASSDLDGGIQETQYFGPGTRLLVL.

This clone has a single count. CDR3 sequence: CASSTPGQNTEAFF. In DNA form, the CDR3 reads TGTGCCAGTAGTACCCCGGGACAGAACACTGAAGCTTTCTTT. The rearrangement links TRBV19 to TRBJ1-1; D may be TRBD1 (6 bases). V gave up 4 bases and J gave up 1 base, with 10 bases separating them. The CDR3 loop spans 14 amino acids. Germline values: CDR1 LNHDA, CDR2 SQIVND (reference sequence).

This chain links TRBV10-3 with TRBJ1-3, with a weak D call TRBD1 (6 bases). Germline CDR1 is ENHRY and CDR2 is SYGVKD. This CDR3 contains 14 residues. This CDR3 is CAVGAGSAGNTIYF. CDR3 sequence (DNA): TGTGCAGTGGGGGCAGGGTCGGCTGGAAACACCATATATTTT.